The T cell receptor (beta chain) described here comes from a study of blood T cell repertoires in COVID-19. This clone has more than one count but fewer than ten. Clones were read by immunoSEQ multiplex PCR, and TCRdb kept only the in-frame ones, dropping some. The sample carries 200,000 to 250,000 clones, roughly 84% recorded once. The sequence came from a woman older than 75 with active or convalescent COVID-19. Sequenced material: peripheral blood.

CDR3 DNA sequence: TGTGCCAGCAGCCGGGGGGAGGGCACTGAAGCTTTCTTT. Amino acid sequence: CASSRGEGTEAFF. The chain recombines TRBV12-3 or TRBV12-4 with TRBJ1-1; TRBD1 is a possible D gene (5 bases). CDR3 length equals 13 residues. Trimming took 6 bases from V and 4 from J, leaving 12 bases between them.